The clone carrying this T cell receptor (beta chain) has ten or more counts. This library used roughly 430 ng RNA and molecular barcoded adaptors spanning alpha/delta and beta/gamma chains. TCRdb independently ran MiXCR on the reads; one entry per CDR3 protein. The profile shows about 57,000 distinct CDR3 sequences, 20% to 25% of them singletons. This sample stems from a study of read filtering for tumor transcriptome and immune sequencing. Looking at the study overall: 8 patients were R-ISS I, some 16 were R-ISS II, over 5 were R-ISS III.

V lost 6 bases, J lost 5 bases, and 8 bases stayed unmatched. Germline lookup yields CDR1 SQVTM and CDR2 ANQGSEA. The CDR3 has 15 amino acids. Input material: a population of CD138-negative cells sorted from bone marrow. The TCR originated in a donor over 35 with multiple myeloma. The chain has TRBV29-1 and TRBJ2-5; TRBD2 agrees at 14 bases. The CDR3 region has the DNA TGCAGCGTGGGAGAGGGGACTAGCGGGAGTGAGACCCAGTACTTC. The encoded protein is CSVGEGTSGSETQYF.